This T cell receptor (beta chain) was sequenced during a study of CDR3 diversity in severe acne. TCRdb reanalysed the PCR reads using MiXCR and keeps one entry per CDR3 protein. The sample holds roughly 93,000 distinct CDR3 sequences, roughly 49% seen once. Germline V gene lookup returns CDR1 SGHVS and CDR2 FNYEAQ. The CDR3 length is 15 residues. V lost 5 bases and J lost 2; bases outside the gene matches: 8. Sequencing was carried out using blood. The V and J genes are TRBV7-6 and TRBJ2-5, with 7 nucleotides matching TRBD2. The TCR comes from a male donor with severe acne vulgaris. CDR3 sequence (DNA): TGTGCCAGCAGCCCGAATCCGGGACTACAAGAGACCCAGTACTTC. Translation: CASSPNPGLQETQYF.